These 24 T cell receptor beta chains share one sample of origin, sequenced in a study of early T cells in non-severe SARS-CoV-2 infection (dated by TCRdb to about 2021). The library was built by means of 5' RACE. Sequencing was performed on a NextSeq 500. TCRdb itself trimmed the public reads at Q25 with fastp, ran MiXCR and retained productive beta chains. Every CDR3 protein is listed once, alongside the most common genes and DNA of its rows. For this sample there are 63,000 or so distinct CDR3 sequences; 11% appear just once. Under 7% of the sample comes from the top ten. The material was whole blood, obtained at baseline. These receptors were taken from an adult who was a healthcare worker with PCR-confirmed SARS-CoV-2 infection or an uninfected control (not recorded which).

The sample holds many counts of this clonotype. The rearrangement uses TRBV13 and TRBJ2-3; 7 bases align to TRBD2. V was clipped by 5 bases and J by 6 bases; unmatched bases: 8. CDR3 length: 14 amino acids. Looked up from germline, CDR1 is PRHDT and CDR2 is FYEKMQ (reference sequence). In DNA form, the CDR3 reads TGTGCCAGCAGCACCCGACTAGCAGGCGATACGCAGTATTTT. It specifies CASSTRLAGDTQYF.

The sample holds a few counts of this clonotype. This chain links TRBV5-6 with TRBJ2-1, with D tentatively TRBD1 (6 bases). This CDR3 has 15 residues. Per the germline V gene, CDR1 is SGHDT and CDR2 is YYEEEE. The V end was cut by 0 bases, the J end by 4 bases, with 11 bases between. The CDR3 is CASSLEQGFYNEQFF. The CDR3 region has the DNA TGTGCCAGCAGCTTGGAGCAGGGGTTTTACAATGAGCAGTTCTTC. The full variable domain, in which reference TRBV5-6 and TRBJ2-1 provide the parts outside the CDR3, is DAGVTQSPTHLIKTRGQQVTLRCSPKSGHDTVSWYQQALGQGPQFIFQYYEEEERQRGNFPDRFSGHQFPNYSSELNVNALLLGDSALYLCASSLEQGFYNEQFFGPGTRLTVL.

V is TRBV5-1 and J is TRBJ1-1; D possibly corresponds to TRBD1 (5 bases). The CDR3 consists of 15 residues. With 2 bases removed from V and 3 bases from J, the gap between germline ends came to 14 bases. CDR1 is SGHRS and CDR2 is YFSETQ in the germline V gene. The CDR3 DNA follows: TGCGCCAGCAGCTTAGAGGGACGGATGGACACTGAAGCTTTCTTT. Translated, it gives CASSLEGRMDTEAFF. The full variable domain, its missing parts supplied by reference TRBV5-1 and TRBJ1-1, is KAGVTQTPRYLIKTRGQQVTLSCSPISGHRSVSWYQQTPGQGLQFLFEYFSETQRNKGNFPGRFSGRQFSNSRSEMNVSTLELGDSALYLCASSLEGRMDTEAFFGQGTRLTVV.

This clonotype was detected ten times or more. The rearrangement joins TRBV20-1 to TRBJ2-1; 14 nucleotides line up with TRBD2. Germline V gene data show CDR1 as DFQATT and CDR2 as SNEGSKA (reference sequence). J gave up 4 bases and V 5 bases, and 4 bases lay outside the gene matches. The CDR3 contains 15 residues. CDR3 protein: CSARTSGRNYNEQFF. CDR3 in DNA: TGCAGTGCTCGGACTAGCGGGAGGAATTACAATGAGCAGTTCTTC.

The V gene is TRBV2, the J gene TRBJ2-7; 7 bases agree with TRBD1. The germline V gene encodes CDR1 SNHLY and CDR2 FYNNEI. After removal of 5 bases from V and 7 bases from J, the junction contained 5 bases not matched to a gene. This CDR3 is 12 amino acids long. The DNA for the CDR3 is TGTGCCAGCAGTTTTGACAGGGAGGAGCAGTACTTC. Protein: CASSFDREEQYF.

This chain joins TRBV2 and TRBJ1-6; no reliable D call. Germline V CDR1 and CDR2: SNHLY, FYNNEI. With 7 bases removed from V and 8 bases from J, the gap between germline ends came to 12 bases. The CDR3 runs 13 residues. The CDR3 DNA is TGTGCCAGCACCCCGGCTGATTATTCACCCCTCCACTTT. As protein: CASTPADYSPLHF.

In DNA form, the CDR3 reads TGTGCCAGCAGCTCAAAACACCGGGACGGCTTAAACATTCAGTACTTC. Translation: CASSSKHRDGLNIQYF. The J gene is TRBJ2-4, the V gene TRBV5-6; D possibly matches TRBD1 or TRBD2 (5 bases each). CDR1 is SGHDT and CDR2 is YYEEEE in the germline V gene. The CDR3 has 16 amino acids. V dropped 3 bases and J dropped 6 bases, with 19 bases sitting between them. Variable domain in full (rest from reference TRBV5-6 and TRBJ2-4): DAGVTQSPTHLIKTRGQQVTLRCSPKSGHDTVSWYQQALGQGPQFIFQYYEEEERQRGNFPDRFSGHQFPNYSSELNVNALLLGDSALYLCASSSKHRDGLNIQYFGAGTRLSVL.

In its sample, this clonotype was seen many times. The chain links TRBV11-2 to TRBJ2-5; 9 nucleotides agree with TRBD1. The J segment lost 3 bases and the V segment lost 5 bases, leaving 4 bases of the junction unmatched. The length of the CDR3 is 14 residues. The germline gives CDR1 SGHAT, CDR2 FQNNGV. The CDR3 protein is CASSRGTGKETQYF. For the CDR3, the DNA is TGTGCCAGCAGCCGGGGGACAGGGAAAGAGACCCAGTACTTC.

The chain has TRBV5-6 and TRBJ1-1, with D uncertain. The CDR3 totals 13 residues. Trimming removed 1 base from V and 4 bases from J, with 8 bases in between. Germline V CDR1 and CDR2: SGHDT, YYEEEE. This CDR3 is CASSLTSRTEAFF. The CDR3, as DNA: TGTGCCAGCAGCTTGACCTCGCGCACTGAAGCTTTCTTT.

This clonotype was counted a few times. The CDR3 region has the DNA TGCAGTGCTTATAGCGGGAGGGCGCGCGAGACCCAGTACTTC. Its translation: CSAYSGRARETQYF. The chain has TRBV20-1 and TRBJ2-5; the match to TRBD2 covers 11 bases. V gave up 5 bases and J gave up 5 bases; unmatched junction bases: 7. The CDR3 extends over 14 amino acids. Germline values: CDR1 DFQATT, CDR2 SNEGSKA (reference sequence).

This clonotype appeared many times. This chain joins TRBV12-3 or TRBV12-4 and TRBJ1-2; the match to TRBD1 covers 8 bases. The trim removed 5 bases at V and 4 bases at J, leaving 6 bases unmatched. The CDR3 runs to 14 residues. CDR3 DNA sequence: TGTGCCAGCAGTCCATCCGGACAGGGCTATGGCTACACCTTC. Translation: CASSPSGQGYGYTF.

This clonotype was counted ten times or more. The genes are TRBV20-1 and TRBJ2-5; D ambiguous. Per germline, CDR1 DFQATT and CDR2 SNEGSKA (reference sequence). The CDR3 loop spans 12 amino acids. V lost 4 bases and J 3 bases, leaving 9 bases between the germline ends. CDR3 nucleotides: TGCAGTGCTATAGAGGCTAAAGAGACCCAGTACTTC. This sequence encodes CSAIEAKETQYF.

This clonotype was seen more than once but under ten times. The V call is TRBV18, the J call TRBJ1-2, with D unresolved. Germline loops: CDR1 KGHSH, CDR2 LQKENI. The V and J ends lost 3 bases and 4 bases respectively, with 9 bases between them. This CDR3 has 13 residues. The CDR3 region is CASSPSQLYGYTF. Here the CDR3 DNA reads TGTGCCAGCTCACCTTCGCAGCTCTATGGCTACACCTTC.

This clonotype was recorded a few times. J is TRBJ2-7 and V is TRBV6-2 or TRBV6-3, with TRBD2 matching over 9 bases. With 2 bases clipped from V and 4 bases from J, the junction kept 6 bases outside the gene matches. From germline, CDR1 is MNHEY and CDR2 SVGEGT. This CDR3 region has 15 residues. The CDR3 nucleotides read TGTGCCAGCAGTTACGAAGGAGCGGGAGGTTACGAGCAGTACTTC. This codes for CASSYEGAGGYEQYF.

The chain joins TRBV5-1 to TRBJ2-5; D might be TRBD2 (5 bases). The V end was cut by 0 bases, the J end by 1 base, with 7 bases between. Germline values: CDR1 SGHRS, CDR2 YFSETQ. The CDR3 sequence is 14 residues long. The CDR3 nucleotides are TGCGCCAGCAGCTTGGGACTAATCCAAGAGACCCAGTACTTC. It encodes CASSLGLIQETQYF.

This clonotype has more than one count but fewer than ten. The chain joins TRBV7-3 to TRBJ2-7, with D possibly being TRBD1 (6 bases). Per the germline V gene, CDR1 is SGHTA and CDR2 is FQGTGA. The CDR3 spans 13 residues. V was clipped by 8 bases and J by 0 bases, with 11 bases between them. CDR3 in amino acids: CASAAGDSYEQYF. The CDR3 bases are TGTGCCAGCGCGGCAGGGGACTCCTACGAGCAGTACTTC.

The J gene is TRBJ2-2, the V gene TRBV10-3; D tentatively fits TRBD1 or TRBD2 (6 bases each). The V end lost 8 bases, the J end lost 4 bases, and 17 bases lay between the germline ends. Looked up from germline, CDR1 is ENHRY and CDR2 is SYGVKD. The CDR3 loop spans 15 amino acids. This CDR3 is CAIRILGGGTGELFF. The CDR3 nucleotides are TGTGCCATCCGTATACTAGGGGGAGGCACCGGGGAGCTGTTTTTT.

J is TRBJ1-1 and V is TRBV12-3 or TRBV12-4; no reliable D call. This CDR3 has 13 amino acids. V was cut by 4 bases and J by 4 bases, with 10 bases left in between. The CDR3 region has the DNA TGTGCCAGCAGTTCACGGCAGGTCACTGAAGCTTTCTTT. Encoded protein: CASSSRQVTEAFF.

The chain uses TRBV7-2 and TRBJ2-3; 8 nucleotides agree with TRBD2. V shed 6 bases and J 3 bases; nucleotides not matched to a gene: 8. CDR3 length equals 15 residues. CDR1 and CDR2 (germline): SGHTA, FQGNSA. In DNA, the CDR3 is TGTGCCAGCAGAACAAAGGGACTAGAGACAGATACGCAGTATTTT. Translation gives CASRTKGLETDTQYF.

The J gene is TRBJ2-1, the V gene TRBV7-8; tentative D call: TRBD2 (6 bases). Germline CDR1 is SGHVS and CDR2 is FQNEAQ. Deletions cut 5 bases from V and 0 bases from J, with 14 bases between. This CDR3 region has 16 residues. This chain's CDR3 is CASSNRRDFSYNEQFF. The CDR3 region has the DNA TGTGCCAGCAGCAACCGAAGGGACTTCTCCTACAATGAGCAGTTCTTC.

This clonotype was observed a handful of times. CDR3: CASSLGLAVTYNEQFF. The CDR3 bases are TGTGCCAGCAGCCTTGGACTAGCGGTGACCTACAATGAGCAGTTCTTC. The rearrangement links TRBV5-4 to TRBJ2-1; 10 nucleotides agree with TRBD2. The length of the CDR3 is 16 residues. Per germline, CDR1 SGHNT and CDR2 YYREEE (reference sequence). V lost 4 bases and J lost 2; bases outside the gene matches: 6.

This clonotype came up a few times. The genes are TRBV7-3 and TRBJ2-1; 7 bases fit TRBD2. Losses at the gene ends were 1 base for V and 4 bases for J; bases not matched to a gene: 4. CDR3 length: 15 amino acids. Germline lookup yields CDR1 SGHTA and CDR2 FQGTGA. This chain's CDR3 is CASSLNGGLYNEQFF. The CDR3 DNA reads TGTGCCAGCAGCTTAAACGGGGGGTTGTACAATGAGCAGTTCTTC.

This clonotype has more than one count but fewer than ten. The CDR3 reads CASSLDRGQEQYF. As DNA, the CDR3 is TGTGCCAGCAGCTTGGACAGGGGGCAGGAGCAGTACTTC. V gene TRBV5-4 combines with J gene TRBJ2-7; 9 nucleotides line up with TRBD1. Per germline, CDR1 SGHNT and CDR2 YYREEE (reference sequence). This CDR3 is 13 amino acids long. The V and J ends lost 0 bases and 7 bases, in that order; junction bases with no gene match: 2. The complete variable domain, with remaining parts taken from reference TRBV5-4 and TRBJ2-7, reads ETGVTQSPTHLIKTRGQQVTLRCSSQSGHNTVSWYQQALGQGPQFIFQYYREEENGRGNFPPRFSGLQFPNYSSELNVNALELDDSALYLCASSLDRGQEQYFGPGTRLTVT.

A few counts support this clonotype. The chain has TRBV6-1 and TRBJ2-7; D might be TRBD2 (5 bases). Trimming removed 6 bases at V and 1 base at J, with 19 bases between. CDR1 is MNHNS and CDR2 is SASEGT in the germline V gene. The length of the CDR3 is 16 residues. CDR3 sequence (DNA): TGTGCCAGCAGGGGGTTCCGAGGGCGAGCTTCCTACGAGCAGTACTTC. It yields the protein CASRGFRGRASYEQYF.